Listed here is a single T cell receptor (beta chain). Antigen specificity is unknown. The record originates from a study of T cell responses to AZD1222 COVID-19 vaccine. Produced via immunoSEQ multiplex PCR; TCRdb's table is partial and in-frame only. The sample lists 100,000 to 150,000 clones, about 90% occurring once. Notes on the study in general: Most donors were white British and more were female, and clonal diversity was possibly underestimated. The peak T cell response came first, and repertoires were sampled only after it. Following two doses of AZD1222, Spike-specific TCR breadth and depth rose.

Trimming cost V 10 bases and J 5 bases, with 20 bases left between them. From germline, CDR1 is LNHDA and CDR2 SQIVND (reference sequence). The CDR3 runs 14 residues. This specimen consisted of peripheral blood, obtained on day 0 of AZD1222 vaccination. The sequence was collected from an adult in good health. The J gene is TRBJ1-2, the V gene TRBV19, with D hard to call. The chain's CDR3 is CATLAPTPPYGYTF. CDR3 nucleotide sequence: TGTGCCACCCTTGCTCCAACTCCACCTTATGGCTACACCTTC.